These 30 T cell receptor beta chains were all obtained from the same sample, sequenced in a study of T cell changes during pregnancy in multiple sclerosis. Using immunoSEQ multiplex PCR, the repertoire was profiled, and TCRdb retains in-frame clones only, with some absent. The sample includes about 38,000 clones, around nine tenths of them seen just once. The sample here was CD8+ T cells from peripheral blood mononuclear cells, taken in the third trimester of pregnancy. The receptors shown here come from a female donor with multiple sclerosis, enrolled in a pregnancy study.

The V and J genes are TRBV7-8 and TRBJ2-7; TRBD2 might be the D (5 bases). The CDR3 is 14 residues long. The V end was cut by 5 bases, the J end by 3 bases, with 14 bases between. The germline CDR1 and CDR2 sequences are SGHVS and FQNEAQ. CDR3 region: CASSPRTGIYEQYF. CDR3 DNA sequence: TGTGCCAGCAGCCCACGGACGGGGATCTACGAGCAGTACTTC.

The V call is TRBV9, the J call TRBJ1-3; TRBD1 agrees at 8 bases. The CDR3 length is 20 residues. V trimming: 3 bases; J trimming: 0 bases; junction bases outside the gene matches: 17. CDR1 and CDR2 from the germline V gene are SGDLS and YYNGEE. CDR3 loop: CASSAALGGTGPYSGNTIYF. The CDR3 nucleotides read TGTGCCAGCAGCGCCGCCCTCGGCGGGACAGGCCCCTACTCTGGAAACACCATATATTTT.

The chain carries TRBV4-3 and TRBJ1-2; D is undetermined. Trimming took off 0 bases at V and 5 bases at J, with 16 bases between the two ends. This CDR3 contains 16 residues. Germline V gives CDR1 LGHNA, CDR2 YSLEER. CDR3 DNA: TGCGCCAGCAGCCAAGATTGGCAGGCAAATTTGTATGGCTACACCTTC. Encoded protein: CASSQDWQANLYGYTF.

As DNA, the CDR3 is TGTGCCACGGGTCCCAACAGGGCGTCCTATAATTCACCCCTCCACTTT. Translating gives CATGPNRASYNSPLHF. The chain is built from TRBV27 and TRBJ1-6, with D possibly being TRBD1 (6 bases). The CDR3 runs to 16 residues. V dropped 10 bases and J dropped 1 base, with 17 bases sitting between them. CDR1 is MNHEY, CDR2 SMNVEV, per germline (reference sequence).

This clone was counted only a few times. The chain links TRBV6-1 to TRBJ1-5; 8 bases are shared with TRBD1. Germline CDR1 MNHNS, CDR2 SASEGT. The V segment lost 4 bases and the J segment 5 bases; nucleotides outside the gene matches: 1. CDR3 length equals 13 residues. The CDR3 DNA sequence: TGTGCCAGCAGTGGACAGGGGCATCAGCCCCAGCATTTT. It encodes CASSGQGHQPQHF.

The chain uses TRBV5-1 and TRBJ2-1; no definite D call. V was cut by 0 bases and J by 12 bases, with 13 bases left in between. This CDR3 has 13 amino acids. The germline gives CDR1 SGHRS, CDR2 YFSETQ. The CDR3 sequence is CASSLVLGQTQFF. In DNA form, the CDR3 reads TGCGCCAGCAGCTTGGTTCTAGGTCAGACGCAGTTCTTC. Supplemented by reference TRBV5-1 and TRBJ2-1, the full variable domain reads KAGVTQTPRYLIKTRGQQVTLSCSPISGHRSVSWYQQTPGQGLQFLFEYFSETQRNKGNFPGRFSGRQFSNSRSEMNVSTLELGDSALYLCASSLVLGQTQFFGPGTRLTVL.

The chain carries TRBV29-1 and TRBJ2-7; D possibly corresponds to TRBD2 (6 bases). Germline lookup yields CDR1 SQVTM and CDR2 ANQGSEA. V lost 6 bases to trimming and J lost 2 bases, with 14 bases between them. The CDR3 runs 13 residues. CDR3 bases: TGCAGCGTCACCCCGGGACTGACCTACGAGCAGTACTTC. Its translation is CSVTPGLTYEQYF.

This chain links TRBV7-3 with TRBJ1-6, with D hard to call. V was cut by 0 bases and J by 10 bases, with 7 bases left in between. The CDR3 runs to 13 residues. Germline V gene data show CDR1 as SGHTA and CDR2 as FQGTGA. The CDR3 nucleotides read TGTGCCAGCAGCTTAACATCAGGATCACCCCTCCACTTT. It codes for CASSLTSGSPLHF.

The J gene is TRBJ2-3, the V gene TRBV6-1; D gene uncertain. CDR1 and CDR2 (germline): MNHNS, SASEGT. This CDR3 spans 16 amino acids. V lost 2 bases to trimming and J lost 1 base, with 13 bases between them. CDR3 sequence (DNA): TGTGCCAGCAGTGAAACGGTTGGTATCGGCACAGATACGCAGTATTTT. This encodes CASSETVGIGTDTQYF.

This chain uses TRBV18 with TRBJ2-1, with TRBD2 identical over 10 bases. Germline assignment: CDR1 KGHSH and CDR2 LQKENI. The CDR3 is made up of 18 amino acids. V trimming: 2 bases; J trimming: 5 bases; junction bases outside the gene matches: 12. The CDR3 sequence is CASSPMGSRLAGNNEQFF. In DNA, the CDR3 is TGTGCCAGCTCACCAATGGGCAGCAGACTAGCGGGCAACAATGAGCAGTTCTTC.

This clone is labeled medium-sized. The chain couples TRBV6-1 to TRBJ1-1, with D tentatively TRBD1 (6 bases). The CDR3 is made up of 15 amino acids. In germline, CDR1 is MNHNS, CDR2 SASEGT. The germline V and J ends were trimmed by 1 base and 0 bases, with 9 bases remaining between them. In DNA form, the CDR3 reads TGTGCCAGCAGTGAAGAAGGGACACTGAACACTGAAGCTTTCTTT. Translation: CASSEEGTLNTEAFF.

In this sample, this clone turned up once. The chain has TRBV6-6 and TRBJ2-1, with 7 bases aligning to TRBD1. CDR3 length: 16 residues. V lost 5 bases and J lost 6; bases outside the gene matches: 13. The germline V gene encodes CDR1 MNHNY and CDR2 SVGAGI (reference sequence). This chain's CDR3 is CASSRETGLGVNEQFF. The DNA for the CDR3 is TGTGCCAGCAGTAGAGAGACAGGGCTTGGGGTCAATGAGCAGTTCTTC.

This chain links TRBV4-1 with TRBJ1-2; D gene uncertain. Germline CDR1 is MGHRA and CDR2 is YSYEKL. The CDR3 has 17 amino acids. V was pared by 0 bases and J by 4 bases, with 18 bases between. The CDR3 sequence: CASSQDSAGFGLYGYTF. In DNA, the CDR3 is TGCGCCAGCAGCCAAGATTCTGCCGGGTTTGGACTCTATGGCTACACCTTC.

The genes are TRBV5-1 and TRBJ2-7; 9 bases align to TRBD1. Losses at the gene ends were 0 bases for V and 2 bases for J; bases not matched to a gene: 3. CDR1 and CDR2 (germline): SGHRS, YFSETQ. The CDR3 contains 15 residues. The CDR3 protein is CASSLEQGAAYEQYF. In DNA form, the CDR3 reads TGCGCCAGCAGCTTGGAACAGGGGGCGGCCTACGAGCAGTACTTC.

V is TRBV5-6 and J is TRBJ2-3; the D gene is possibly TRBD1 (5 bases). The V and J ends lost 0 bases and 3 bases respectively, with 14 bases between them. The CDR3 consists of 16 residues. Germline V CDR1 and CDR2: SGHDT, YYEEEE. The CDR3 bases are TGTGCCAGCAGCTTGGAGGGGCGACTTGCGACAGATACGCAGTATTTT. Protein product: CASSLEGRLATDTQYF.

CDR3 DNA sequence: TGTGCCTGGAGTGTGGGGGCCGTGAGCTACGAGCAGTACTTC. Translated: CAWSVGAVSYEQYF. The chain joins TRBV30 to TRBJ2-7, with D possibly matching TRBD1 (6 bases). The CDR3 consists of 14 residues. The V end lost 0 bases, the J end lost 3 bases, and 12 bases lay between the germline ends. CDR1 GTSNPN and CDR2 SVGIG come from the germline V gene (reference sequence).

This clone turned up a few times. The chain links TRBV7-9 to TRBJ2-3, with D perhaps TRBD2 (7 bases). The germline CDR1 and CDR2 sequences are SEHNR and FQNEAQ (reference sequence). The V and J ends lost 4 bases and 4 bases respectively, with 18 bases between them. The CDR3 loop spans 16 amino acids. CDR3 sequence: CASSSGEGKIADTQYF. The CDR3 DNA reads TGTGCCAGCAGCTCAGGGGAGGGAAAAATTGCAGATACGCAGTATTTT.

The chain combines TRBV19 with TRBJ2-7; TRBD1 matches 9 bases. Germline V CDR1 and CDR2: LNHDA, SQIVND (reference sequence). The CDR3 totals 17 residues. After removal of 2 bases from V and 3 bases from J, the junction contained 11 bases not matched to a gene. The CDR3 here is CASSITGTGKPNYEQYF. The CDR3 DNA sequence: TGTGCCAGTAGTATAACCGGGACAGGGAAACCGAACTACGAGCAGTACTTC.

This chain links TRBV27 with TRBJ2-7; 9 nucleotides match TRBD1. The length of the CDR3 is 14 residues. Germline CDR1 is MNHEY and CDR2 is SMNVEV (reference sequence). V trimming: 5 bases; J trimming: 3 bases; junction bases outside the gene matches: 5. In nucleotides, the CDR3 is TGTGCCAGCAGTGTCGGACAGGGGAACTACGAGCAGTACTTC. Encoded protein: CASSVGQGNYEQYF.

This clone was seen once. This chain uses TRBV11-3 with TRBJ2-7; TRBD1 is a possible D gene (6 bases). V lost 2 bases, J lost 6 bases, and 14 bases lay in between. In germline, CDR1 is SGHNT, CDR2 YENEEA. The CDR3 is 14 residues long. The CDR3 loop is CASSLFGRGSEQYF. The CDR3 nucleotides are TGTGCCAGCAGCTTATTCGGCAGGGGAAGCGAGCAGTACTTC. The variable domain in full, with the rest retrieved from reference TRBV11-3 and TRBJ2-7, is EAGVVQSPRYKIIEKKQPVAFWCNPISGHNTLYWYLQNLGQGPELLIRYENEEAVDDSQLPKDRFSAERLKGVDSTLKIQPAELGDSAVYLCASSLFGRGSEQYFGPGTRLTVT.

This rearrangement joins TRBV6-6 to TRBJ1-2, with TRBD1 matching 8 bases. The CDR3 has 16 amino acids. CDR1 is MNHNY, CDR2 SVGAGI, per germline (reference sequence). Germline trimming cut 2 bases from V and 4 bases from J; bases unmatched to any gene: 9. This CDR3 is CASSYTLTGDIYGYTF. The CDR3 DNA reads as TGTGCCAGCAGTTACACTCTGACAGGGGATATCTATGGCTACACCTTC.

This clone turned up a few times. DNA for the CDR3: TGTGCCAGCAGCGGGGGCGGCACAGATACGCAGTATTTT. It translates to CASSGGGTDTQYF. V usage is TRBV9 and J usage is TRBJ2-3; perhaps TRBD1 as D (5 bases). This CDR3 is 13 amino acids long. Germline assignment: CDR1 SGDLS and CDR2 YYNGEE. V shed 3 bases and J shed 1 base, with 6 bases lying between them. The complete variable domain, with remaining parts taken from reference TRBV9 and TRBJ2-3, reads DSGVTQTPKHLITATGQRVTLRCSPRSGDLSVYWYQQSLDQGLQFLIQYYNGEERAKGNILERFSAQQFPDLHSELNLSSLELGDSALYFCASSGGGTDTQYFGPGTRLTVL.

The chain combines TRBV10-3 with TRBJ2-3, with 11 bases aligning to TRBD2. This CDR3 is built from 14 residues. Looked up from germline, CDR1 is ENHRY and CDR2 is SYGVKD. The J segment lost 1 base and the V segment lost 11 bases, leaving 5 bases of the junction unmatched. This CDR3 is CAVGTSGRTDTQYF. DNA for the CDR3: TGTGCCGTTGGGACTAGCGGCCGCACAGATACGCAGTATTTT.

The chain carries TRBV9 and TRBJ1-1; D is possibly TRBD1 (5 bases). Trimming pared 4 bases from V and 8 bases from J, leaving 9 bases between. From germline, CDR1 is SGDLS and CDR2 YYNGEE. The CDR3 has 11 amino acids. The CDR3 sequence is CASSQGGEAFF. The CDR3 region has the DNA TGTGCCAGCAGCCAGGGTGGGGAAGCTTTCTTT.

The V gene is TRBV19, the J gene TRBJ2-3; TRBD2 is a possible D gene (5 bases). The V gene's germline CDR1 is LNHDA and CDR2 SQIVND (reference sequence). CDR3 size: 14 residues. Trimming took off 11 bases at V and 7 bases at J, with 22 bases between the two ends. The CDR3 DNA reads as TGTGCCGGAGTTTCATTGGACTCCCTCAATACGCAGTATTTT. Protein sequence: CAGVSLDSLNTQYF.

The CDR3 DNA sequence: TGTGCCAGCAGTGAAGCGAGGGATAGCAATCAGCCCCAGCATTTT. Its translation: CASSEARDSNQPQHF. This chain links TRBV2 with TRBJ1-5; D not resolved. CDR1 is SNHLY and CDR2 is FYNNEI in the germline V gene. With 0 bases removed from V and 0 bases from J, the gap between germline ends came to 6 bases. This CDR3 spans 15 amino acids.

DNA for the CDR3: TGTGCCAGCAGCTCATTACAGGAGATGGGCACTGAAGCTTTCTTT. Its translation: CASSSLQEMGTEAFF. The chain uses TRBV13 and TRBJ1-1, with a possible D match to TRBD1 (5 bases). The germline V gene has CDR1 PRHDT and CDR2 FYEKMQ (reference sequence). V lost 4 bases to trimming and J lost 4 bases, with 16 bases between them. The CDR3 sequence is 15 residues long.

The chain combines TRBV27 with TRBJ2-7; 9 bases are a match to TRBD1. The CDR3 sequence is 16 residues long. Germline trimming cut 5 bases from V and 2 bases from J; bases unmatched to any gene: 10. CDR1 is MNHEY and CDR2 is SMNVEV in the germline V gene (reference sequence). CDR3 sequence (DNA): TGTGCCAGCAGTGAAGGTACAGGGGGCGGCCCCTACGAGCAGTACTTC. This translates into CASSEGTGGGPYEQYF.

The chain joins TRBV27 to TRBJ2-7; 10 bases are a match to TRBD2. Trimming cost V 6 bases and J 2 bases; bases outside gene matches: 7. The V gene's germline CDR1 is MNHEY and CDR2 SMNVEV (reference sequence). The CDR3 totals 15 residues. In nucleotides, the CDR3 is TGTGCCAGCAGGAATAGCGGGGGGCCCGCCTACGAGCAGTACTTC. It yields the protein CASRNSGGPAYEQYF.

This clone showed up just once. The CDR3 DNA sequence: TGTGCCAGCAGTCCCCGGGGGGTGAACACTGAAGCTTTCTTT. Amino acids: CASSPRGVNTEAFF. The chain recombines TRBV6-5 with TRBJ1-1; D possibly corresponds to TRBD1 (5 bases). CDR1 is MNHEY and CDR2 is SVGAGI in the germline V gene. This CDR3 has 14 residues. V lost 5 bases and J 0 bases, leaving 10 bases between the germline ends.